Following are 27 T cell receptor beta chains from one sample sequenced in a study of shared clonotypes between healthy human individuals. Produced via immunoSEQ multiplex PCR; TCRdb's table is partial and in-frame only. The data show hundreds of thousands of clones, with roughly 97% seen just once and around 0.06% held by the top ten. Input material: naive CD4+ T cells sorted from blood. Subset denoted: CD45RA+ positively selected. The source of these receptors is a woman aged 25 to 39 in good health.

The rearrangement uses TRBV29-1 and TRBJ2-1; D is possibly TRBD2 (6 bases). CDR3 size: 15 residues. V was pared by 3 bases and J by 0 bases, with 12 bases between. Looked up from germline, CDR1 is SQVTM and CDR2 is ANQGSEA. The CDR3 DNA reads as TGCAGCGTTGAGCGACGACTAGACTCCTACAATGAGCAGTTCTTC. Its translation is CSVERRLDSYNEQFF.

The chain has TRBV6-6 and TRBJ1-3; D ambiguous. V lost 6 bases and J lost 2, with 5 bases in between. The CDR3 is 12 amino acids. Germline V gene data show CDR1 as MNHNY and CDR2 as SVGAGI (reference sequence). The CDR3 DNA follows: TGTGCCAGCAGGGAAACTGGAAACACCATATATTTT. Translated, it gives CASRETGNTIYF.

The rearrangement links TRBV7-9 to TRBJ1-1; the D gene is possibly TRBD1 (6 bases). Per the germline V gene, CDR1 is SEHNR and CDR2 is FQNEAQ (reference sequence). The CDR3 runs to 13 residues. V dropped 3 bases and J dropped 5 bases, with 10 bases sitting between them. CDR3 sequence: CASSFTGLTEAFF. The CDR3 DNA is TGTGCCAGCAGCTTTACAGGGTTGACTGAAGCTTTCTTT.

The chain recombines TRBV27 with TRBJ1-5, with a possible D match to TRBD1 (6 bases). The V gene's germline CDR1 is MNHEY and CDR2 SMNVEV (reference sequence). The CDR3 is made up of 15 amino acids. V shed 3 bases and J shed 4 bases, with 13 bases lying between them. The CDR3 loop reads CASSFQGLWNQPQHF. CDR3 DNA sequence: TGTGCCAGCAGTTTTCAGGGGCTCTGGAATCAGCCCCAGCATTTT.

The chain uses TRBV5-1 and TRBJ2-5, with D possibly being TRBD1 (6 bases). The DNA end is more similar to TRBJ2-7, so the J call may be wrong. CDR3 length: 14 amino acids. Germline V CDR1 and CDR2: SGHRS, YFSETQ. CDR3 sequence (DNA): TGCGCCAGCAGCTTGTCAGGGGAGAGCTACGAGCAGTACTTC. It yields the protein CASSLSGESYEQYF.

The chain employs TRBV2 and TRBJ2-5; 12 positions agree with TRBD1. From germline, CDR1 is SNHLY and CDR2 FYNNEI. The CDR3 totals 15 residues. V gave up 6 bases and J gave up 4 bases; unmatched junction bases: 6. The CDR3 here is CASRGQGALGETQYF. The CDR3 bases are TGTGCCAGCAGGGGACAGGGGGCTTTGGGAGAGACCCAGTACTTC.

CDR3 coding DNA: TGTGCCAGCAGTGAATTCAGTGGTAGGCACAATGAGCAGTTCTTC. Residues: CASSEFSGRHNEQFF. The rearrangement links TRBV25-1 to TRBJ2-1; D is unresolved. V shed 1 base and J shed 5 bases, with 12 bases lying between them. Germline V lookup: CDR1 MGHDK, CDR2 SYGVNS. The CDR3 loop spans 15 amino acids. The variable domain in full, completed from reference TRBV25-1 and TRBJ2-1, reads EADIYQTPRYLVIGTGKKITLECSQTMGHDKMYWYQQDPGMELHLIHYSYGVNSTEKGDLSSESTVSRIRTEHFPLTLESARPSHTSQYLCASSEFSGRHNEQFFGPGTRLTVL.

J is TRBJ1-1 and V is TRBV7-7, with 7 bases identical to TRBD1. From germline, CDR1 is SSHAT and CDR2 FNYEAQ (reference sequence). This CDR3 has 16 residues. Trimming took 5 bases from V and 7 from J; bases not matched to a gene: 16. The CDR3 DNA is TGTGCCAGCAGCCCTTACTCGACAGGGTTGGACAGTGAAGCTTTCTTT. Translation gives CASSPYSTGLDSEAFF.

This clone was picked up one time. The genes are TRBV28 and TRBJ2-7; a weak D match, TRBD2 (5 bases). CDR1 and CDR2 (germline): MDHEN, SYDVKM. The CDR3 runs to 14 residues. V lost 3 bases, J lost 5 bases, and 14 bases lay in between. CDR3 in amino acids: CASSLGDWQNEQYF. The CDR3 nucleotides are TGTGCCAGCAGTTTGGGAGACTGGCAGAACGAGCAGTACTTC.

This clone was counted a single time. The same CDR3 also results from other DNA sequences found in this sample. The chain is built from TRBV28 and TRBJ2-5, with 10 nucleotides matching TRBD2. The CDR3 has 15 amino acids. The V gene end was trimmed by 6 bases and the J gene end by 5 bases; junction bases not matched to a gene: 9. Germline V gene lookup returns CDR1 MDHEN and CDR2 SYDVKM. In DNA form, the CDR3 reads TGTGCCAGCAGCCCTGGGCTAGCGGGAGTGGAGACCCAGTACTTC. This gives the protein CASSPGLAGVETQYF.

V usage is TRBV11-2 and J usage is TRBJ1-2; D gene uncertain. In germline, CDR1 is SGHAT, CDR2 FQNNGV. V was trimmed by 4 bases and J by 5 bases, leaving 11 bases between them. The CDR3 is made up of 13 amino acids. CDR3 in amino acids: CASSSTMGYGYTF. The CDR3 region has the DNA TGTGCCAGCAGCTCTACTATGGGGTATGGCTACACCTTC.

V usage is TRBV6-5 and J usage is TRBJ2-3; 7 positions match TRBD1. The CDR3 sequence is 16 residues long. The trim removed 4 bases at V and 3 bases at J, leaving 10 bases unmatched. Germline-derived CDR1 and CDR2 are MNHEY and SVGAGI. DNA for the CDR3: TGTGCCAGCAGTTCCCCACAGGGGTCCAGGACAGATACGCAGTATTTT. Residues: CASSSPQGSRTDTQYF.

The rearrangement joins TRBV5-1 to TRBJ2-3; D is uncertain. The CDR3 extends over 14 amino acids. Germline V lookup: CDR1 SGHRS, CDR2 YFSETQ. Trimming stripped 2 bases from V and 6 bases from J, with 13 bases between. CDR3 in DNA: TGCGCCAGCAGCTTTGGCTCATTGGGGGATACGCAGTATTTT. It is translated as CASSFGSLGDTQYF.

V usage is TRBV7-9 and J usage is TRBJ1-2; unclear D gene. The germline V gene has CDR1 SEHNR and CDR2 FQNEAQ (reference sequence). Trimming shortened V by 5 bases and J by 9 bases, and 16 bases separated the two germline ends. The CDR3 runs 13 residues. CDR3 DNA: TGTGCCAGCAGCCAGGATAAATATCGGAGCTACACCTTC. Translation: CASSQDKYRSYTF.

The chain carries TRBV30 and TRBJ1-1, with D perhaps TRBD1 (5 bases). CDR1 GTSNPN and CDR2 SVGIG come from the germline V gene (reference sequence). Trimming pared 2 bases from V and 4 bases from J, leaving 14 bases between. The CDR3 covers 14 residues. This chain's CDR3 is CAWSLPPGSTEAFF. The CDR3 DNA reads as TGTGCCTGGAGTTTACCCCCAGGGTCCACTGAAGCTTTCTTT.

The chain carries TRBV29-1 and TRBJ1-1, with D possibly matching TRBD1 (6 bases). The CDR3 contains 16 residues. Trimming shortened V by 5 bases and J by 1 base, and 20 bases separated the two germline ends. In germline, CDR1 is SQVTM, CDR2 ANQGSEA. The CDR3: CSVNVWAGAKNTEAFF. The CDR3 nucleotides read TGCAGCGTTAATGTATGGGCAGGGGCGAAGAACACTGAAGCTTTCTTT.

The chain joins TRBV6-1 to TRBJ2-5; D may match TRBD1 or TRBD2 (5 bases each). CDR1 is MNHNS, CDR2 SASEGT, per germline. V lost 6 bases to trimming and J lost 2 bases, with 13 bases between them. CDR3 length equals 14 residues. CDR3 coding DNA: TGTGCCAGCAGGCAAGGGACGCAACAAGAGACCCAGTACTTC. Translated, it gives CASRQGTQQETQYF.

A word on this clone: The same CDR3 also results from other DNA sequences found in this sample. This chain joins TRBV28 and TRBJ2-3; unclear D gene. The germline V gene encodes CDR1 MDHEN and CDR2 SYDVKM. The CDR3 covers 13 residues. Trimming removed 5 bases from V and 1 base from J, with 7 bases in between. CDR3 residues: CASSKSGTDTQYF. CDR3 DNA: TGTGCCAGCAGTAAAAGCGGCACAGATACGCAGTATTTT.

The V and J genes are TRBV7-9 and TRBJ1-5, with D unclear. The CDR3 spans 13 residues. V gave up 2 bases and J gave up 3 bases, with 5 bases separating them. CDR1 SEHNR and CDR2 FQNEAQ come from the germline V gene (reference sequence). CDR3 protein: CASSLSDNQPQHF. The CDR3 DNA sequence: TGTGCCAGCAGCTTATCAGACAATCAGCCCCAGCATTTT.

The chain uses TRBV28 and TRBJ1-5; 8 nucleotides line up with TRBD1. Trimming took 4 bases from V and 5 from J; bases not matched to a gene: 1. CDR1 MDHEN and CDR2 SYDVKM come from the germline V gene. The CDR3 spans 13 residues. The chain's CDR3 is CASSSGGHQPQHF. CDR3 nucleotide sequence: TGTGCCAGCAGTTCAGGGGGCCATCAGCCCCAGCATTTT.

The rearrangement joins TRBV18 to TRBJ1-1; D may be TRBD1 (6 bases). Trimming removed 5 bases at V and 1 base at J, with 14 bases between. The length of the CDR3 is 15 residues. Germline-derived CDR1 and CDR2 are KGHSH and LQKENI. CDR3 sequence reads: CASSNIQGGNTEAFF. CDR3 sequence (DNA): TGTGCCAGCTCAAATATACAGGGAGGGAACACTGAAGCTTTCTTT.

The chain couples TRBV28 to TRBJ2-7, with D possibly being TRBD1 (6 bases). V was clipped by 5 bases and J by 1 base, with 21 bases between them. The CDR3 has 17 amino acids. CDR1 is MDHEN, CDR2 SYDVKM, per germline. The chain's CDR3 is CASSLFPGTRTSYEQYF. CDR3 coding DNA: TGTGCCAGCAGTCTATTTCCCGGGACACGGACGTCCTACGAGCAGTACTTC.

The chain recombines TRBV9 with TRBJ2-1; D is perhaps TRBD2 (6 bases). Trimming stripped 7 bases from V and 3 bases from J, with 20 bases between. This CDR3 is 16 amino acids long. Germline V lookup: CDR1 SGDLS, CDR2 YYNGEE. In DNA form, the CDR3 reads TGTGCCAGCTCCATCGTGGGGGGTCAAATCTACAATGAGCAGTTCTTC. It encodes CASSIVGGQIYNEQFF.

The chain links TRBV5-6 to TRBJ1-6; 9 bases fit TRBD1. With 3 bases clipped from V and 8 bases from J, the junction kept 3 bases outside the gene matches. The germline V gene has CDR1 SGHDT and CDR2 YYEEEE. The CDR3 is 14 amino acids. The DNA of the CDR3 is TGTGCCAGCAGCTCGGGACAGGGCTATTCACCCCTCCACTTT. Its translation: CASSSGQGYSPLHF.

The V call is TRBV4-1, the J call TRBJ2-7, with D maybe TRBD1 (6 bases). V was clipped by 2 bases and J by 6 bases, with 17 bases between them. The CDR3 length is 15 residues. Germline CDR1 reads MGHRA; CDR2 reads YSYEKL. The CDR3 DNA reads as TGCGCCAGCAGCCAAACCGGGACACAGGGATTCGAGCAGTACTTC. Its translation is CASSQTGTQGFEQYF.

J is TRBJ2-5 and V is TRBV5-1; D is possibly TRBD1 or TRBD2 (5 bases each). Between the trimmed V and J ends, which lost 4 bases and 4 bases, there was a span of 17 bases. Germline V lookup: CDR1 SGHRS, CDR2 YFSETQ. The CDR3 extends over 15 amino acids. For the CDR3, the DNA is TGCGCCAGCAGCGCACCCGAGGGGCCACGAGAGACCCAGTACTTC. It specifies CASSAPEGPRETQYF.

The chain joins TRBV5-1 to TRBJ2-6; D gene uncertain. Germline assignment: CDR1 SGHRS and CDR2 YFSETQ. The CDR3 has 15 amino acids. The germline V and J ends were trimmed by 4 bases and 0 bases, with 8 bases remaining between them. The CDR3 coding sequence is TGCGCCAGCAGCCCGGCTAGCTCTGGGGCCAACGTCCTGACTTTC. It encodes CASSPASSGANVLTF.